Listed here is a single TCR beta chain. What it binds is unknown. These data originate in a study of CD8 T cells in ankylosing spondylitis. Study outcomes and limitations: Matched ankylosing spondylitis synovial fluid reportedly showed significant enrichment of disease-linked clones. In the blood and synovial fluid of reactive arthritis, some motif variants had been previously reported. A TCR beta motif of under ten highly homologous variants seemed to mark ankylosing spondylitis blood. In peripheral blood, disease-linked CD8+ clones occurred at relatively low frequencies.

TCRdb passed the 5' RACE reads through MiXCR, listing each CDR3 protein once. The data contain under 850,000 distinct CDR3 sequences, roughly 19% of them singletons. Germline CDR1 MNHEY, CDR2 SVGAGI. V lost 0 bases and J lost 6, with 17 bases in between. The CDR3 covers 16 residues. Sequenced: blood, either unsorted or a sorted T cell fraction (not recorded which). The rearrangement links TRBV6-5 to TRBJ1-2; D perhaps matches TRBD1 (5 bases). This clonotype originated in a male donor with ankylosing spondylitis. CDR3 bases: TGTGCCAGCAGTTACTCGAGCAGGGCACAACTACATGGCTACACCTTC. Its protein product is CASSYSSRAQLHGYTF.